The 8 T cell receptor beta chains below all came from one sample that was sequenced in a study of cytomegalovirus exposure and HLA in healthy donors. Both 60 Vbeta primers and 13 Jbeta primers went into the PCR. TCRdb's table, derived via immunoSEQ multiplex PCR, lists solely in-frame clones and lacks some. The sample yields about 190,000 clones, roughly 80% seen once. Sequencing was carried out using PBMCs. These receptors came from a man aged 35-49 years in good health and CMV-seropositive.

V usage is TRBV4-2 and J usage is TRBJ1-6; TRBD1 matches 11 bases. Per the germline V gene, CDR1 is LGHNA and CDR2 is YNFKEQ. CDR3 size: 18 residues. J lost 7 bases, V lost 0 bases, and 8 bases had no gene match. The CDR3 spells CASSQDRSGDRGNSPLHF. The CDR3 region has the DNA TGTGCCAGCAGCCAAGACCGAAGCGGGGACAGGGGGAATTCACCCCTCCACTTT.

The chain joins TRBV28 to TRBJ2-7, with TRBD1 matching 9 bases. Germline V CDR1 and CDR2: MDHEN, SYDVKM. CDR3 length: 15 amino acids. V lost 4 bases and J lost 3; bases outside the gene matches: 7. The CDR3 is CASSSSTGGLYEQYF. CDR3 DNA: TGTGCCAGCAGTTCCTCGACAGGGGGTCTCTACGAGCAGTACTTC.

The CDR3 DNA reads as TGCGCCAGCAGGGACACAGGGACAGGGGTCTACGAGCAGTACTTC. Protein sequence: CASRDTGTGVYEQYF. The rearrangement joins TRBV5-1 to TRBJ2-7; 10 bases match TRBD1. Looked up from germline, CDR1 is SGHRS and CDR2 is YFSETQ. The CDR3 runs to 15 residues. V lost 5 bases and J lost 3; bases outside the gene matches: 8.

The V call is TRBV7-8, the J call TRBJ2-5; maybe TRBD2 (5 bases). Germline CDR1 reads SGHVS; CDR2 reads FQNEAQ. This CDR3 comprises 13 residues. V gave up 4 bases and J gave up 0 bases, with 6 bases separating them. The CDR3 DNA sequence: TGTGCCAGCAGCTCGGACTACCAAGAGACCCAGTACTTC. Residues: CASSSDYQETQYF. The full variable domain, in which reference TRBV7-8 and TRBJ2-5 provide the parts outside the CDR3, is GAGVSQSPRYKVAKRGQDVALRCDPISGHVSLFWYQQALGQGPEFLTYFQNEAQLDKSGLPSDRFFAERPEGSVSTLKIQRTQQEDSAVYLCASSSDYQETQYFGPGTRLLVL.

This clone has only a few counts. V usage is TRBV15 and J usage is TRBJ2-3, with 8 bases aligning to TRBD2. J was trimmed by 4 bases and V by 0 bases; bases with no gene match: 3. This CDR3 is 15 amino acids long. CDR1 LNHNV and CDR2 YYDKDF come from the germline V gene (reference sequence). Written as DNA, the CDR3 is TGTGCCACCAGCAGAGATCGGGGGGGCGCAGATACGCAGTATTTT. It encodes CATSRDRGGADTQYF.

The gene calls are TRBV4-1 and TRBJ1-3, with TRBD1 matching 9 bases. CDR3 size: 16 residues. Germline V gene data show CDR1 as MGHRA and CDR2 as YSYEKL. J gave up 2 bases and V 4 bases, and 6 bases lay outside the gene matches. Here the CDR3 reads CASSRQQGAAGNTIYF. In DNA form, the CDR3 reads TGCGCCAGCAGCCGACAACAGGGGGCGGCTGGAAACACCATATATTTT.

V usage is TRBV12-1 and J usage is TRBJ2-7; TRBD1 is the table's D call and was not checked against the DNA. TRBV12-1 is given as a pseudogene. The CDR3 loop spans 16 amino acids. The CDR3 bases are TGTGCCAGCAGCAACGACAGGGAGGAAGCATCCTACGAGCAGTACTTC. This gives the protein CASSNDREEASYEQYF.

The chain recombines TRBV18 with TRBJ2-7, with 10 bases aligning to TRBD1. In germline, CDR1 is KGHSH, CDR2 LQKENI. V shed 2 bases and J 5 bases; nucleotides not matched to a gene: 9. The CDR3 spans 16 residues. This chain's CDR3 is CASSPAGTGVMDEQYF. CDR3 DNA: TGTGCCAGCTCACCAGCAGGGACAGGGGTAATGGACGAGCAGTACTTC.